Listed below are T cell receptor beta chains from one sample, sequenced in a study of cytomegalovirus exposure and HLA in healthy donors. Assay used: immunoSEQ multiplex PCR; TCRdb lists only in-frame clones, some missing. There are roughly 130,000 clones in the sample; roughly three quarters occur only once, and approximately 1.7% lies in the top ten. The sample was PBMCs. The receptors derive from a woman in her thirties or forties in good health and CMV-seronegative. CDR3s include the opening cysteine and the closing phenylalanine or tryptophan. The order of the fields is D gene, V gene, J gene, clone size, CDR3 DNA, CDR3 protein. A D gene is named only where the DNA matches it firmly. Only some rows state a clone size, as once, few, many or a class for expanded clones.

>TRBD1|TRBV28|TRBJ1-5|-
TGTGCCAGCAGTTTACCGTCAGGGGGTCAGCCCCAGCATTTT
CASSLPSGGQPQHF
>-|TRBV30|TRBJ1-2|-
TGTGCCTGGAGTGGGACTTGGGGTTTAACCTACACCTTC
CAWSGTWGLTYTF
>TRBD2|TRBV29-1|TRBJ2-1|-
TGCAGCGTTGCTCCGGGACTAGCGGGAGGTGGTGAGCAGTTCTTC
CSVAPGLAGGGEQFF
>-|TRBV7-8|TRBJ2-4|-
TGTGCCAGCAGCTTAGCAGGACAGGCGGGATGGGTAGCCAAAAACATTCAGTACTTC
CASSLAGQAGWVAKNIQYF
>-|TRBV10-3|TRBJ1-3|-
TGTGCTGCCGGGGGGGAGGATATCTCTGGAAACACCATATATTTT
CAAGGEDISGNTIYF
>-|TRBV5-1|TRBJ2-1|-
TGCGCCAGCAGCTTGGGAGACAGTTACAATGAGCAGTTCTTC
CASSLGDSYNEQFF
>-|TRBV27|TRBJ2-7|-
TGTGCCAGCAGTTTGACAGGAAACTCCTACGAGCAGTACTTC
CASSLTGNSYEQYF
>-|TRBV21-1|TRBJ2-1|-
TGTGCCAGCAGCAAATGCCCGCTGGAGATAGGAGAAAGGAACGAGCAGTTCTTC
CASSKCPLEIGERNEQFF
>TRBD2|TRBV5-1|TRBJ2-3|-
TGCGCCAGCAGGGGCGGGAGGGGTACAGATACGCAGTATTTT
CASRGGRGTDTQYF
>-|TRBV5-1|TRBJ2-2|-
TGCGCCAGCAGCCCGACTGAGAACACCGGGGAGCTGTTTTTT
CASSPTENTGELFF
>TRBD1|TRBV7-9|TRBJ1-2|-
TGTGCCAGCAGCAGAACAGGGGGCGAAGGCTACACCTTC
CASSRTGGEGYTF
>-|TRBV19|TRBJ2-1|-
TGTGCCAGTGGGGGAGGCCGCGGGGATGAGCAGTTCTTC
CASGGGRGDEQFF
>-|TRBV18|TRBJ2-7|-
TGTGCCAGCTCACCACAGGCGTCGGGCTACGAGCAGTACTTC
CASSPQASGYEQYF
>-|TRBV9|TRBJ2-2|-
TGTGCCAGCAGGCGGGATGTAGACACCGCGAACACCGGGGAGCTGTTTTTT
CASRRDVDTANTGELFF
>TRBD1|TRBV7-9|TRBJ1-2|-
TGTGCCAGCAGCCCCCGGCCGGACAGGGGACCAAACTATGGCTACACCTTC
CASSPRPDRGPNYGYTF
>-|TRBV5-1|TRBJ1-1|-
TGCGCCAGCAGCTTGGCGACAACCCTAGGGGACACTGAAGCTTTCTTT
CASSLATTLGDTEAFF
>-|TRBV9|TRBJ1-2|-
TGTGCCAGCAGCGTAGGACAAAACTATGGCTACACCTTC
CASSVGQNYGYTF
>TRBD2|TRBV19|TRBJ2-1|-
TGTGCCAGTAGTACCCAGCGGGAGGCGAGAAATGAGCAGTTCTTC
CASSTQREARNEQFF
>-|TRBV27|TRBJ2-7|once
TGTGCCAGCAGTTTAGGCGGGGCGATCTACGAGCAGTACTTC
CASSLGGAIYEQYF